The present TCR beta chain was sequenced within a study of blood T cell repertoires in COVID-19. About the study: The origin of the acute and convalescent COVID-19 samples was the United States, Italy and Spain. PBMCs, B-cell-depleted T cells, or T cells provided the cDNA or gDNA that made up the material.

Germline trimming cut 1 base from V and 5 bases from J; bases unmatched to any gene: 7. The CDR3 has 15 amino acids. The germline V gene has CDR1 LGHDT and CDR2 YNNKEL (reference sequence). As originally analysed: Reference gene primer amplification gave nucleated cell count estimates. The repertoire was sequenced with immunoSEQ multiplex PCR; TCRdb's copy has only in-frame clones and lacks some. From that table come the V and J calls and clone size; the DNA was used to work out D and trimming. This sample has about 150,000 clones; around 78% occur once, and the top ten carry under 2%. This clonotype was obtained from a man aged 80 or over with acute or convalescent COVID-19. The rearrangement links TRBV3-1 (or the pseudogene TRBV3-2) to TRBJ2-5; 7 bases are a match to TRBD1. Sequenced sample: peripheral blood. In DNA form, the CDR3 reads TGTGCCAGCAGCCAAGGGGACAGAGGGTGGGAGACCCAGTACTTC. Its translation: CASSQGDRGWETQYF.